A single sample gave rise to the 24 T cell receptor beta chains below, sequenced in a study of shared clonotypes between healthy human individuals. Produced via immunoSEQ multiplex PCR; TCRdb's table is partial and in-frame only. The sample holds over a million clones, roughly 95% seen once. Sequencing used naive CD4+ T cells sorted from blood. Indicated subset: CD45RA+ positively selected. The receptors shown here come from a man aged 25 to 40 in good health.

This chain joins TRBV7-9 and TRBJ1-1; D is ambiguous. V was cut by 2 bases and J by 0 bases, with 10 bases left in between. The CDR3 extends over 15 amino acids. Germline CDR1 and CDR2: SEHNR and FQNEAQ (reference sequence). CDR3 DNA: TGTGCCAGCAGCTTATCGCCTAGGCTGAACACTGAAGCTTTCTTT. As protein: CASSLSPRLNTEAFF.

The V call is TRBV14, the J call TRBJ2-3, with D unclear. Germline values: CDR1 SGHDN, CDR2 FVKESK. Trimming pared 4 bases from V and 2 bases from J, leaving 10 bases between. This CDR3 contains 14 residues. The CDR3 reads CASSRGRYTDTQYF. The CDR3 DNA follows: TGTGCCAGCAGCCGCGGCAGGTACACAGATACGCAGTATTTT. Filled out from reference TRBV14 and TRBJ2-3, the complete variable domain reads EAGVTQFPSHSVIEKGQTVTLRCDPISGHDNLYWYRRVMGKEIKFLLHFVKESKQDESGMPNNRFLAERTGGTYSTLKVQPAELEDSGVYFCASSRGRYTDTQYFGPGTRLTVL.

The J gene is TRBJ2-1, the V gene TRBV14; 12 bases fit TRBD2. Germline CDR1 SGHDN, CDR2 FVKESK. The CDR3 runs 16 residues. V lost 1 base to trimming and J lost 6 bases; unmatched junction nucleotides: 4. Here the CDR3 DNA reads TGTGCCAGCAGCCAAGGCCCTAGCGGGAGGGTCAATGAGCAGTTCTTC. Its translation is CASSQGPSGRVNEQFF.

The genes are TRBV7-9 and TRBJ2-7, with D hard to call. Germline V CDR1 and CDR2: SEHNR, FQNEAQ (reference sequence). The CDR3 loop spans 13 amino acids. V was shortened by 5 bases and J by 2 bases, with 10 bases between the two germline ends. The CDR3 here is CASSNQPTYEQYF. The CDR3 DNA is TGTGCCAGCAGCAACCAGCCAACCTACGAGCAGTACTTC.

V usage is TRBV5-4 and J usage is TRBJ2-2; 7 bases agree with TRBD1. The CDR3 spans 14 residues. With V trimmed by 1 base and J by 7 bases, 4 bases remained unmatched. The germline gives CDR1 SGHNT, CDR2 YYREEE (reference sequence). CDR3: CASSLSQGIGELFF. The DNA of the CDR3 is TGTGCCAGCAGCTTGTCACAGGGGATCGGGGAGCTGTTTTTT.

This chain connects TRBV4-3 to TRBJ2-4; 9 bases agree with TRBD2. CDR1 is LGHNA and CDR2 is YSLEER in the germline V gene. V lost 2 bases to trimming and J lost 2 bases; unmatched junction nucleotides: 10. CDR3 length equals 18 residues. The CDR3 DNA reads as TGCGCCAGCAGCCAAATTTTCGCGGGAGGGGTCTCCAAAAACATTCAGTACTTC. This translates into CASSQIFAGGVSKNIQYF.

The chain has TRBV28 and TRBJ2-5; 9 bases are shared with TRBD2. The germline V gene encodes CDR1 MDHEN and CDR2 SYDVKM. The trim removed 2 bases at V and 4 bases at J, leaving 14 bases unmatched. The CDR3 consists of 18 residues. The CDR3 reads CASSLLASGTQIRETQYF. CDR3 nucleotides: TGTGCCAGCAGTTTACTTGCTAGCGGGACCCAAATCAGAGAGACCCAGTACTTC.

The DNA of the CDR3 is TGTGCCTGGGGACGGAGCTCCTACGAGCAGTACTTC. Its protein is CAWGRSSYEQYF. This chain connects TRBV30 to TRBJ2-7; D ambiguous. This CDR3 has 12 residues. The V gene lost 5 bases and the J gene lost 0 bases, with 8 bases spanning the gap. CDR1 and CDR2 from the germline V gene are GTSNPN and SVGIG (reference sequence).

CDR3 in amino acids: CASSANLAEETQYF. In DNA, the CDR3 is TGTGCCAGCAGCGCCAACCTAGCGGAAGAGACCCAGTACTTC. The rearrangement uses TRBV7-9 and TRBJ2-5; 7 nucleotides line up with TRBD2. The CDR3 has 14 residues. V was pared by 5 bases and J by 3 bases, with 6 bases of the junction left unmatched. The germline gives CDR1 SEHNR, CDR2 FQNEAQ (reference sequence).

The V gene is TRBV7-9, the J gene TRBJ2-7; tentative D call: TRBD2 (5 bases). V was cut by 5 bases and J by 0 bases, with 14 bases left in between. The CDR3 totals 15 residues. Germline V gene sequence: CDR1 SEHNR, CDR2 FQNEAQ (reference sequence). CDR3 sequence (DNA): TGTGCCAGCAGCCCCCGATGGACTCGCTCCTACGAGCAGTACTTC. It codes for CASSPRWTRSYEQYF.

This clone was recorded once. V is TRBV11-3 and J is TRBJ2-1, with 12 positions matching TRBD2. This CDR3 comprises 17 residues. With V trimmed by 1 base and J by 9 bases, 10 bases remained unmatched. Looked up from germline, CDR1 is SGHNT and CDR2 is YENEEA. In DNA, the CDR3 is TGTGCCAGCAGCTTAGGGGCTAGCGGGAGGGCCTCCGGTGAGCAGTTCTTC. Protein product: CASSLGASGRASGEQFF.

About this clone itself: The sample carries other DNA sequences with the same CDR3. This rearrangement joins TRBV18 to TRBJ2-2; weak D call: TRBD1 (5 bases). CDR3 length: 15 residues. Germline V gives CDR1 KGHSH, CDR2 LQKENI. Between the trimmed V and J ends, which lost 3 bases and 0 bases, there was a span of 8 bases. DNA for the CDR3: TGTGCCAGCTCACCGGGGCCCACGAACACCGGGGAGCTGTTTTTT. Protein sequence: CASSPGPTNTGELFF.

The V gene is TRBV5-1, the J gene TRBJ1-1; D is perhaps TRBD1 (6 bases). Germline assignment: CDR1 SGHRS and CDR2 YFSETQ. The length of the CDR3 is 15 residues. V dropped 0 bases and J dropped 8 bases, with 17 bases sitting between them. CDR3 sequence reads: CASSLAAGGGSEAFF. The CDR3 coding sequence is TGCGCCAGCAGCTTGGCCGCGGGGGGCGGCTCCGAAGCTTTCTTT.

This clone was seen a single time. V and J are TRBV4-2 and TRBJ2-2; D perhaps matches TRBD2 (5 bases). The germline V gene has CDR1 LGHNA and CDR2 YNFKEQ. The V gene lost 0 bases and the J gene lost 5 bases, with 7 bases spanning the gap. CDR3 size: 14 residues. The CDR3 nucleotides read TGTGCCAGCAGCCAAGAGGGAGTAACCGGGGAGCTGTTTTTT. Translating it yields CASSQEGVTGELFF.

In this sample, this clone turned up once. The chain has TRBV19 and TRBJ1-5; weak D call: TRBD1 (5 bases). In germline, CDR1 is LNHDA, CDR2 SQIVND (reference sequence). CDR3 length: 16 residues. Trimming took off 4 bases at V and 5 bases at J, with 18 bases between the two ends. The CDR3 sequence is CASSTRTDLGDQPQHF. The CDR3 bases are TGTGCCAGTAGTACTCGTACCGATCTGGGGGATCAGCCCCAGCATTTT.

The chain couples TRBV18 to TRBJ1-1; possibly TRBD1 for D (5 bases). Per the germline V gene, CDR1 is KGHSH and CDR2 is LQKENI. The CDR3 has 17 amino acids. V was cut by 1 base and J by 5 bases, with 20 bases left in between. The CDR3, as DNA: TGTGCCAGCTCACCACTTTCCGGGGGACCCAGCGGGACTGAAGCTTTCTTT. Protein product: CASSPLSGGPSGTEAFF.

The gene calls are TRBV7-2 and TRBJ2-1, with 8 bases matching TRBD2. The V gene's germline CDR1 is SGHTA and CDR2 FQGNSA. The J segment lost 0 bases and the V segment lost 7 bases, leaving 11 bases of the junction unmatched. The CDR3 sequence is 17 residues long. The CDR3 loop is CASNRPRGTSSYNEQFF. The CDR3 coding sequence is TGTGCCAGCAACCGTCCGAGAGGGACTAGCTCCTACAATGAGCAGTTCTTC.

The chain has TRBV7-2 and TRBJ2-7; TRBD2 matches at 7 bases. The germline CDR1 and CDR2 sequences are SGHTA and FQGNSA. This CDR3 spans 14 amino acids. The V gene end was trimmed by 5 bases and the J gene end by 5 bases; junction bases not matched to a gene: 9. The CDR3 DNA reads TGTGCCAGCAGCCGTGCTCTAGCGGTTGACGAGCAGTACTTC. It specifies CASSRALAVDEQYF.

The V and J genes are TRBV14 and TRBJ2-1; the match to TRBD1 covers 8 bases. This CDR3 is built from 16 residues. V shed 4 bases, J shed 2 bases, and the junction held 7 bases outside the gene matches. Germline CDR1 SGHDN, CDR2 FVKESK. Here the CDR3 DNA reads TGTGCCAGCAGCCGGGGACAGGTCATCACCTACAATGAGCAGTTCTTC. It codes for CASSRGQVITYNEQFF.

V usage is TRBV7-9 and J usage is TRBJ2-1; 10 bases fit TRBD2. Germline trimming cut 1 base from V and 6 bases from J; bases unmatched to any gene: 6. Germline V lookup: CDR1 SEHNR, CDR2 FQNEAQ (reference sequence). This CDR3 comprises 16 residues. CDR3 DNA: TGTGCCAGCAGCTTAGGGGCCCTAGCGGGAGTCAATGAGCAGTTCTTC. It codes for CASSLGALAGVNEQFF.

This chain uses TRBV7-9 with TRBJ1-2, with D perhaps matching TRBD1 (6 bases). The CDR3 has 15 residues. Between the trimmed V and J ends, which lost 3 bases and 4 bases, there was a span of 15 bases. Germline loops: CDR1 SEHNR, CDR2 FQNEAQ (reference sequence). DNA of the CDR3: TGTGCCAGCAGCTTTCGTGAGGGGGGAAGCTATGGCTACACCTTC. It specifies CASSFREGGSYGYTF.

The J gene is TRBJ2-4, the V gene TRBV18; perhaps TRBD1 as D (6 bases). CDR1 KGHSH and CDR2 LQKENI come from the germline V gene. The V gene lost 3 bases and the J gene lost 3 bases, with 12 bases spanning the gap. The CDR3 spans 15 residues. In DNA form, the CDR3 reads TGTGCCAGCTCACCGCGACAGGTCCTCAAAAACATTCAGTACTTC. Amino acid sequence: CASSPRQVLKNIQYF.

This chain links TRBV2 with TRBJ2-7; 10 bases align to TRBD1. CDR3 size: 14 residues. Looked up from germline, CDR1 is SNHLY and CDR2 is FYNNEI. V trimming: 6 bases; J trimming: 5 bases; junction bases outside the gene matches: 7. This CDR3 reads CASRTGGDMDEQYF. The CDR3 coding sequence is TGTGCCAGCAGGACAGGGGGCGACATGGACGAGCAGTACTTC. The full variable domain, completed using reference TRBV2 and TRBJ2-7, is EPEVTQTPSHQVTQMGQEVILRCVPISNHLYFYWYRQILGQKVEFLVSFYNNEISEKSEIFDDQFSVERPDGSNFTLKIRSTKLEDSAMYFCASRTGGDMDEQYFGPGTRLTVT.

J is TRBJ2-5 and V is TRBV7-8; 13 nucleotides match TRBD2. Looked up from germline, CDR1 is SGHVS and CDR2 is FQNEAQ. The CDR3 consists of 17 residues. V lost 5 bases to trimming and J lost 2 bases; unmatched junction nucleotides: 8. As DNA, the CDR3 is TGTGCCAGCAGCCCGTGGACTAGCGGGAGACAACAAGAGACCCAGTACTTC. Translated, it gives CASSPWTSGRQQETQYF.